This T cell receptor beta chain was identified in a study of blood T cell repertoires in COVID-19. Looking at the study overall: The analysed material was cDNA or gDNA that came from T cells, B-cell-depleted T cells, or PBMCs.

Germline CDR1 LNHNV, CDR2 YYDKDF (reference sequence). CDR3 length: 15 residues. With 1 base clipped from V and 5 bases from J, the junction kept 4 bases outside the gene matches. TCRdb's copy holds only in-frame clones and misses some; the assay was immunoSEQ multiplex PCR. The data contain fewer than 75,000 clones, 70% to 90% of them singletons. The sequenced material came from peripheral blood. This sequence was found in a man aged 70 or older with acute or convalescent COVID-19. The V and J genes are TRBV15 and TRBJ2-2; 7 nucleotides align to TRBD2. CDR3 loop: CATSRVGGTTGELFF. CDR3 bases: TGTGCCACCAGCAGAGTGGGAGGGACGACCGGGGAGCTGTTTTTT.